This T cell receptor beta chain was sequenced during a study of blood T cell repertoires in COVID-19. About the research overall: Italy, Spain and the United States were the sources of the convalescent and acute COVID-19 samples. Nucleic acid was either cDNA or gDNA, and it came from T cells, B-cell-depleted T cells, or PBMCs.

Participants came from fewer than 25 US areas, aged roughly 18 to 89 years. In the source study's methods: The authors estimated nucleated cell counts from reference gene primer amplification. Clones were sequenced by immunoSEQ multiplex PCR, and TCRdb holds only the in-frame ones, with some missing. The DNA gave D and trimming, while V, J and clone size come from that table. Altogether 250,000 to 350,000 clones are present, approximately 83% being singletons, with the ten largest covering approximately 4%. In this sample, this clone turned up once. The germline gives CDR1 KGHDR, CDR2 SFDVKD. The CDR3 extends over 17 amino acids. The V end lost 5 bases, the J end lost 7 bases, and 23 bases lay between the germline ends.

Source material: PBMCs or T cells enriched from blood (not recorded which). The sequence was collected from a woman younger than 45 who had recovered from COVID-19. The chain joins TRBV24-1 to TRBJ2-1; D gene ambiguous. The CDR3, as DNA: TGTGCCACCAGTGTTAATCTATCCCCGGGTAAAAGAAATGAGCAGTTCTTC. Translated, it gives CATSVNLSPGKRNEQFF.